This T cell receptor (beta chain) was found in a study of blood T cell repertoires in COVID-19. Recruits, aged roughly 18 to 90 years, lived in about two dozen US areas. Germline CDR1 reads SGHRS; CDR2 reads YFSETQ. CDR3 length equals 14 residues. Sequencing was performed with immunoSEQ multiplex PCR; in TCRdb, only in-frame clones are kept and a portion is missing. The data contain around 310,000 clones, around nine tenths of them seen just once; the ten biggest clones take up 5% to 6%. Details on this clone: One end of the junction does not line up with germline, which may come from a read error.

Material for sequencing was PBMCs or T cells enriched from blood (not recorded which). This chain links TRBV5-1 with TRBJ1-2, with 7 bases fitting TRBD1. The clonotype originates from a man aged 25 to 40 who had recovered from COVID-19. CDR3 coding DNA: TGCGCCAGCACCTTGGGAGGGGACAGCTATGGCTACACCTTC. Amino acids: CASTLGGDSYGYTF.